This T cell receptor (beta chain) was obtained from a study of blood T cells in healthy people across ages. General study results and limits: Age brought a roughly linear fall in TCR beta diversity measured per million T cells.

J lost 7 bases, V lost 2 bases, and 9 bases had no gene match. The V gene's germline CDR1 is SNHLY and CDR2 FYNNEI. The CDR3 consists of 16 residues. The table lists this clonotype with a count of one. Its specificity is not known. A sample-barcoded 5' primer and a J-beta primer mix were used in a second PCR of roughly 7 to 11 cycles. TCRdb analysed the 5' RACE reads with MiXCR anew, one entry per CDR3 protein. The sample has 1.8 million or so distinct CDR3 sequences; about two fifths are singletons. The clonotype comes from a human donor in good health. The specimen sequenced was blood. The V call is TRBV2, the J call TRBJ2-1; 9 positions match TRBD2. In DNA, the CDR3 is TGTGCCAGCAGTGAATGGCTAGCGGGGTCTTGGAATGAGCAGTTCTTC. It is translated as CASSEWLAGSWNEQFF.